The T cell receptor (beta chain) described here comes from a study of T cells in Graves' hyperthyroidism and ophthalmopathy. Germline V gene lookup returns CDR1 LNHDA and CDR2 SQIVND (reference sequence). Trimming left V 7 bases short and J 5 bases short, with 24 bases between. The CDR3 has 16 residues. A patient was excluded if there was uncontrolled infection, other autoimmune disease, pregnancy or lactation. From RNA transcripts, TCR beta CDR3 regions were amplified. Researchers ran a first-round RT-PCR on the TCR CDR3 using the HTBI primer set. TCRdb ran MiXCR on the multiplex PCR reads and lists one entry per CDR3 protein. This repertoire shows 600,000 or so distinct CDR3 sequences, around 42% found once; its top ten account for roughly 8.2%. This clonotype turned up a few times.

J is TRBJ2-7 and V is TRBV19, with a tentative D call TRBD2 (7 bases). Sequenced sample: peripheral blood or thyroid tissue (not recorded which). The sequence came from a woman between 18 and 29 years old with Graves' hyperthyroidism. The CDR3, as DNA: TGTGCCAGTAAGTTGGCGGGAGAAGGGGGGTACGACGAGCAGTACTTC. This translates into CASKLAGEGGYDEQYF.